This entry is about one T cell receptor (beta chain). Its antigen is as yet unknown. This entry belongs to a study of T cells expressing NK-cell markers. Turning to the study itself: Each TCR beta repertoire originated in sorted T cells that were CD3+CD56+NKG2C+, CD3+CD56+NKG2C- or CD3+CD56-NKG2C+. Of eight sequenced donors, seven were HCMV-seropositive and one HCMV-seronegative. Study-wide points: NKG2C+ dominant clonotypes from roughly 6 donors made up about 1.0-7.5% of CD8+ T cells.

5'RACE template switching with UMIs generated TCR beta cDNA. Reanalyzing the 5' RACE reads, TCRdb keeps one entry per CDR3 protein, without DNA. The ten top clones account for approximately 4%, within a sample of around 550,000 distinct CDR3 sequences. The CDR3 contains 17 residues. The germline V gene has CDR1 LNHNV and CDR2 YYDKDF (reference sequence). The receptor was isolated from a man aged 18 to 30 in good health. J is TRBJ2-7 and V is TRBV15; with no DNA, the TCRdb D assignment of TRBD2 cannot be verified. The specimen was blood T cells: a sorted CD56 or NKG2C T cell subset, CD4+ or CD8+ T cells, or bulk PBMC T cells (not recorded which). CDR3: CATSRDRLAVNSYEQYF.